The clone carrying this T cell receptor (beta chain) was seen only once. What it recognizes is unknown. The sample originates from a study of tumor-infiltrating lymphocytes in primary liver carcinoma. General study points: Tumor region pairs shared more overlap than did tumor-adjacent and tumor-blood pairs.

RNA isolated from unsorted whole blood supplied the blood RNA, with germline DNA also extracted. cDNA specific to TCR beta was made from roughly 500 ng of total RNA, with a constant-region primer employed for priming. ARM-PCR was slightly modified, and three nested multiplex PCR rounds with it gave rise to the TCR beta libraries. The opening two PCR rounds, around 11 cycles each, paired TRBV1-TRBV30 forward primers with a C-beta reverse primer. TCRdb re-analysed the multiplex PCR reads in MiXCR, keeping a single row per CDR3 protein. The data contain 300,000 to 400,000 distinct CDR3 sequences, roughly two thirds of them singletons. The CDR3 length is 15 residues. Germline V CDR1 and CDR2: KGHDR, SFDVKD. Trimming took 3 bases from V and 3 from J, leaving 14 bases between them.

The J gene is TRBJ2-7, the V gene TRBV24-1; no firm D call. This sequence originates from a man aged 40-49 years with primary liver carcinoma and hepatitis B virus infection. Source material: peripheral blood. The CDR3 region has the DNA TGTGCCACCAGTGATCCTTGGAAAGGGTTCTACGAGCAGTACTTC. As protein: CATSDPWKGFYEQYF.